The 17 T cell receptor beta chains below all came from one sample that was sequenced in a study of shared clonotypes between healthy human individuals. Repertoires were generated with immunoSEQ multiplex PCR, while TCRdb's copy carries only in-frame clones and drops some. This sample has under 600,000 clones; about 96% occur once, and the top ten carry 0.057%. Sequencing used naive CD4+ T cells sorted from blood. Stated subset: CD45RA+ positively selected. These receptor sequences come from a woman younger than 45 in good health.

This chain uses TRBV28 with TRBJ2-7; no definite D call. The ends were cut back, 3 bases at V and 7 bases at J, with 13 bases in the middle. Per germline, CDR1 MDHEN and CDR2 SYDVKM. The CDR3 is 13 residues long. In DNA form, the CDR3 reads TGTGCCAGCAGTTTGGCGGTCTTGAGGGAGCAGTACTTC. Translating it yields CASSLAVLREQYF.

The sample holds one count of this clone. V and J are TRBV5-1 and TRBJ1-5, with no clear D. Germline V CDR1 and CDR2: SGHRS, YFSETQ. The CDR3 has 13 amino acids. Trimming pared 0 bases from V and 4 bases from J, leaving 5 bases between. CDR3 in amino acids: CASSLDQNQPQHF. CDR3 DNA: TGCGCCAGCAGCTTGGACCAGAATCAGCCCCAGCATTTT.

The V and J genes are TRBV2 and TRBJ2-7, with D tentatively TRBD2 (5 bases). From germline, CDR1 is SNHLY and CDR2 FYNNEI. Trimming removed 6 bases at V and 5 bases at J, with 8 bases between. This CDR3 has 11 residues. For the CDR3, the DNA is TGTGCCAGCAGGAGGGTCGACGAGCAGTACTTC. It encodes CASRRVDEQYF.

This clone was detected once. The chain is built from TRBV27 and TRBJ1-4; D is ambiguous. CDR1 is MNHEY and CDR2 is SMNVEV in the germline V gene (reference sequence). The germline V and J ends were trimmed by 1 base and 4 bases, with 16 bases remaining between them. CDR3 size: 17 residues. The CDR3 loop is CASSLFGPLGRNEKLFF. CDR3 DNA: TGTGCCAGCAGTTTATTTGGACCCCTGGGCCGTAATGAAAAACTGTTTTTT.

On this clone: The sample contains more than one DNA sequence encoding this CDR3. The chain couples TRBV2 to TRBJ2-5; TRBD1 agrees at 9 bases. V gave up 6 bases and J gave up 2 bases; unmatched junction bases: 1. Germline-derived CDR1 and CDR2 are SNHLY and FYNNEI. This CDR3 comprises 13 residues. CDR3 DNA: TGTGCCAGCAGCGGGACAGGGCAAGAGACCCAGTACTTC. Protein: CASSGTGQETQYF.

The rearrangement uses TRBV10-3 and TRBJ1-5; TRBD1 matches 7 bases. V shed 5 bases, J shed 4 bases, and the junction held 11 bases outside the gene matches. CDR3 length equals 16 residues. Per germline, CDR1 ENHRY and CDR2 SYGVKD. The CDR3 here is CAISSGGKGVNQPQHF. The CDR3 DNA sequence: TGTGCCATCAGTTCAGGGGGGAAAGGGGTAAATCAGCCCCAGCATTTT.

The rearrangement uses TRBV18 and TRBJ1-5; 7 nucleotides agree with TRBD1. The germline CDR1 and CDR2 sequences are KGHSH and LQKENI. The V gene end was trimmed by 3 bases and the J gene end by 7 bases; junction bases not matched to a gene: 6. The CDR3 is 14 residues long. The CDR3 nucleotides are TGTGCCAGCTCACCCTCGACAGGGAACCAGCCCCAGCATTTT. Translation gives CASSPSTGNQPQHF. Filled out from reference TRBV18 and TRBJ1-5, the complete variable domain reads NAGVMQNPRHLVRRRGQEARLRCSPMKGHSHVYWYRQLPEEGLKFMVYLQKENIIDESGMPKERFSAEFPKEGPSILRIQQVVRGDSAAYFCASSPSTGNQPQHFGDGTRLSIL.

The rearrangement joins TRBV19 to TRBJ2-1; TRBD1 might be the D (6 bases). The V end lost 10 bases, the J end lost 0 bases, and 22 bases lay between the germline ends. Germline values: CDR1 LNHDA, CDR2 SQIVND (reference sequence). This CDR3 contains 17 residues. CDR3 bases: TGTGCCACCAACCGGAGGACAGCAACTAGCTCCTACAATGAGCAGTTCTTC. The encoded protein is CATNRRTATSSYNEQFF.

The chain joins TRBV23-1 to TRBJ1-5; 7 bases agree with TRBD1. TRBV23-1 is given ORF status, its function remaining uncertain. V lost 3 bases, J lost 0 bases, and 8 bases stayed unmatched. The CDR3 length is 17 residues. CDR3 residues: CASSHHRGPRSNQPQHF. CDR3 in DNA: TGCGCCAGCAGTCACCACAGGGGTCCTCGTAGCAATCAGCCCCAGCATTTT.

The chain joins TRBV5-1 to TRBJ1-4; 7 bases fit TRBD1. Germline loops: CDR1 SGHRS, CDR2 YFSETQ. V lost 4 bases to trimming and J lost 4 bases; unmatched junction nucleotides: 10. The CDR3 totals 16 residues. CDR3 in amino acids: CASSPWSGQINEKLFF. The CDR3 region has the DNA TGCGCCAGCAGCCCTTGGTCGGGACAGATTAATGAAAAACTGTTTTTT.

The chain carries TRBV28 and TRBJ1-2; D might be TRBD1 (5 bases). This CDR3 spans 14 amino acids. The germline gives CDR1 MDHEN, CDR2 SYDVKM. V dropped 4 bases and J dropped 6 bases, with 15 bases sitting between them. The CDR3 loop reads CASSYGLQADGYTF. CDR3 nucleotides: TGTGCCAGCAGTTACGGGCTACAGGCGGATGGCTACACCTTC.

The rearrangement links TRBV6-1 to TRBJ2-4; 8 bases map to TRBD1. Germline CDR1 reads MNHNS; CDR2 reads SASEGT. This CDR3 has 15 residues. V was pared by 8 bases and J by 3 bases, with 9 bases of the junction left unmatched. The CDR3 here is CASERTGKNKNIQYF. CDR3 nucleotide sequence: TGTGCCAGCGAACGGACAGGGAAGAACAAAAACATTCAGTACTTC.

This chain uses TRBV10-3 with TRBJ1-5; TRBD1 might be the D (5 bases). Deletions cut 6 bases from V and 3 bases from J, with 9 bases between. Germline V gives CDR1 ENHRY, CDR2 SYGVKD. CDR3 size: 13 residues. CDR3 loop: CAISDSNNQPQHF. CDR3 nucleotide sequence: TGTGCCATCAGCGACAGCAACAATCAGCCCCAGCATTTT.

CDR3 amino acids: CASSFSGGGNTIYF. DNA of the CDR3: TGTGCCAGCAGTTTTTCAGGGGGGGGAAACACCATATATTTT. This chain links TRBV28 with TRBJ1-3; 7 positions match TRBD1. V dropped 3 bases and J dropped 4; count of bases not matched to a gene: 3. Germline V gene lookup returns CDR1 MDHEN and CDR2 SYDVKM. This CDR3 is built from 14 residues.

This clone was detected only once. The gene calls are TRBV4-1 and TRBJ2-2, with TRBD2 as a possible D gene (5 bases). Germline V gene lookup returns CDR1 MGHRA and CDR2 YSYEKL. The CDR3 runs to 18 residues. Trimming took off 3 bases at V and 1 base at J, with 18 bases between the two ends. The chain's CDR3 is CASSHYWTVTKNTGELFF. The DNA for the CDR3 is TGCGCCAGCAGCCATTATTGGACTGTTACCAAGAACACCGGGGAGCTGTTTTTT.

J is TRBJ2-7 and V is TRBV28, with D uncertain. Germline V lookup: CDR1 MDHEN, CDR2 SYDVKM. The CDR3 is made up of 11 amino acids. V lost 3 bases and J lost 7, with 7 bases in between. The CDR3 sequence: CASSFGWEQYF. DNA for the CDR3: TGTGCCAGCAGTTTCGGATGGGAGCAGTACTTC. The full variable domain, completed using reference TRBV28 and TRBJ2-7, is DVKVTQSSRYLVKRTGEKVFLECVQDMDHENMFWYRQDPGLGLRLIYFSYDVKMKEKGDIPEGYSVSREKKERFSLILESASTNQTSMYLCASSFGWEQYFGPGTRLTVT.

V gene TRBV5-4 combines with J gene TRBJ2-7, with 8 bases identical to TRBD2. The ends lost 0 bases at V and 3 bases at J; junction bases unmatched: 5. Germline V gene sequence: CDR1 SGHNT, CDR2 YYREEE (reference sequence). The CDR3 has 15 amino acids. CDR3 nucleotides: TGTGCCAGCAGCTTGGACCCCGGGACTAGCTACGAGCAGTACTTC. It specifies CASSLDPGTSYEQYF.